The 19 T cell receptor beta chains below all came from one sample that was sequenced in a study of identical twins. TCRdb re-analysed the 5' RACE reads in MiXCR, keeping a single row per CDR3 protein. The sample carries roughly 260,000 distinct CDR3 sequences, 6.5% to 9% recorded once. The same data also went into a second study, on yellow fever vaccine responses in identical twins.

Sequencing input: CD8+ T cells sorted from blood. The origin of the receptors is a woman younger than 35 in good health.

The gene calls are TRBV28 and TRBJ2-3, with D perhaps TRBD1 (6 bases). The CDR3 consists of 14 residues. Trimming took off 8 bases at V and 2 bases at J, with 14 bases between the two ends. CDR1 MDHEN and CDR2 SYDVKM come from the germline V gene. The CDR3 sequence: CASGRDTYTDTQYF. CDR3 sequence (DNA): TGTGCCAGCGGCCGGGACACTTACACAGATACGCAGTATTTT.

This clonotype was recorded once. J is TRBJ2-3 and V is TRBV11-2, with 11 bases matching TRBD2. The germline gives CDR1 SGHAT, CDR2 FQNNGV. Trimming at V came to 6 bases and at J to 2 bases, leaving 7 bases not matched to a gene. This CDR3 contains 16 residues. The CDR3: CASSISGRAITDTQYF. The CDR3 coding sequence is TGTGCCAGCAGTATTAGCGGGAGGGCCATCACAGATACGCAGTATTTT.

There are a few counts of this clonotype. This chain connects TRBV20-1 to TRBJ2-1; 9 positions agree with TRBD2. The V and J ends lost 5 bases and 8 bases, in that order; junction bases with no gene match: 16. The V gene's germline CDR1 is DFQATT and CDR2 SNEGSKA (reference sequence). The CDR3 has 16 residues. CDR3 DNA sequence: TGCAGTGCTCAAGGTCTTTCAGCGGGGGGCGGGTATGAGCAGTTCTTC. Protein sequence: CSAQGLSAGGGYEQFF.

This clonotype was seen more than once but under ten times. The chain couples TRBV5-1 to TRBJ2-1; 9 bases line up with TRBD2. Germline loops: CDR1 SGHRS, CDR2 YFSETQ. With 0 bases clipped from V and 8 bases from J, the junction kept 6 bases outside the gene matches. The CDR3 spans 15 residues. The CDR3, as DNA: TGCGCCAGCAGCTTGGTCTTAGCGGGAGACTATGAGCAGTTCTTC. It yields the protein CASSLVLAGDYEQFF.

This clonotype was picked up one time. The V and J genes are TRBV28 and TRBJ2-2, with 9 bases matching TRBD2. The CDR3 covers 15 residues. Germline CDR1 reads MDHEN; CDR2 reads SYDVKM. The V and J ends lost 5 bases and 4 bases, in that order; junction bases with no gene match: 5. This CDR3 is CASSIAGVTTGELFF. CDR3 in DNA: TGTGCCAGCAGTATAGCGGGAGTGACCACCGGGGAGCTGTTTTTT. Full variable domain (remainder filled in from reference TRBV28 and TRBJ2-2): DVKVTQSSRYLVKRTGEKVFLECVQDMDHENMFWYRQDPGLGLRLIYFSYDVKMKEKGDIPEGYSVSREKKERFSLILESASTNQTSMYLCASSIAGVTTGELFFGEGSRLTVL.

V is TRBV9 and J is TRBJ2-7; no reliable D call. V lost 2 bases and J 1 base, leaving 16 bases between the germline ends. Germline CDR1 and CDR2: SGDLS and YYNGEE. The CDR3 is made up of 16 amino acids. This CDR3 reads CASSVDLNSLSYEQYF. CDR3 nucleotide sequence: TGTGCCAGCAGCGTCGATCTCAACTCGCTATCCTACGAGCAGTACTTC. Drawing the rest from reference TRBV9 and TRBJ2-7, the complete variable domain is DSGVTQTPKHLITATGQRVTLRCSPRSGDLSVYWYQQSLDQGLQFLIQYYNGEERAKGNILERFSAQQFPDLHSELNLSSLELGDSALYFCASSVDLNSLSYEQYFGPGTRLTVT.

A remark on this clonotype: Since a much larger clone is just one base distant, this may be a read error. The chain links TRBV4-1 to TRBJ2-7; unclear D gene. Between the trimmed V and J ends, which lost 0 bases and 4 bases, there was a span of 7 bases. There are 13 residues in the CDR3. Germline lookup yields CDR1 MGHRA and CDR2 YSYEKL. DNA for the CDR3: TGCGCCAGCAGCCAAGAAAGCTATTACGAGCAGTACTTC. This sequence encodes CASSQESYYEQYF.

This sequence joins TRBV7-9 and TRBJ2-1, with D possibly TRBD2 on 7 matching bases. The CDR3 consists of 16 residues. CDR1 SEHNR and CDR2 FQNEAQ come from the germline V gene (reference sequence). The V and J ends lost 5 bases and 12 bases respectively, with 26 bases between them. CDR3 region: CASSPPSAGEGGLQFF. The CDR3 DNA is TGTGCCAGCAGCCCCCCGTCGGCGGGAGAGGGGGGGCTGCAGTTCTTC.

As DNA, the CDR3 is TGTGCCAGCAGCCCCGAGTTAAGGCCGGGCGGGGAGCTGTTTTTT. It specifies CASSPELRPGGELFF. The J gene is TRBJ2-2, the V gene TRBV12-3 or TRBV12-4; D gene uncertain. There are 15 residues in the CDR3. Trimming left V 6 bases short and J 7 bases short, with 18 bases between.

Many counts were recorded for this clonotype. This chain connects TRBV7-6 to TRBJ1-2; perhaps TRBD1 as D (6 bases). CDR3 length: 22 residues. V lost 3 bases, J lost 6 bases, and 38 bases lay in between. The germline V gene has CDR1 SGHVS and CDR2 FNYEAQ. The chain's CDR3 is CASSFKHLVEPYRGMYSDGYTF. CDR3 sequence (DNA): TGTGCCAGCAGCTTTAAACACTTAGTAGAGCCGTATAGGGGGATGTATAGCGATGGCTACACCTTC.

The V call is TRBV7-2, the J call TRBJ2-1; TRBD2 matches 7 bases. Germline CDR1 is SGHTA and CDR2 is FQGNSA. V trimming: 4 bases; J trimming: 2 bases; junction bases outside the gene matches: 8. The CDR3 has 16 residues. CDR3 DNA: TGTGCCAGCAGCTCCCCGGGACTACCAGCCTACAATGAGCAGTTCTTC. Its translation is CASSSPGLPAYNEQFF.

This clonotype occurred many times. The rearrangement uses TRBV12-3 or TRBV12-4 and TRBJ2-1; 7 bases align to TRBD2. V shed 3 bases, J shed 5 bases, and the junction held 4 bases outside the gene matches. The CDR3 covers 14 residues. CDR3 protein: CASSLASGNNEQFF. The CDR3 bases are TGTGCCAGCAGTTTGGCTAGCGGCAACAATGAGCAGTTCTTC.

This clonotype appeared a few times. The CDR3 nucleotides read TGTGCCAGCAGTTTCCGGGGGGGGAGCTCCTACAATGAGCAGTTCTTC. It translates to CASSFRGGSSYNEQFF. V is TRBV12-3 or TRBV12-4 and J is TRBJ2-1; TRBD2 matches 8 bases. The V segment lost 3 bases and the J segment 0 bases; nucleotides outside the gene matches: 4. The CDR3 has 16 amino acids.

This chain uses TRBV7-8 with TRBJ1-1, with D possibly being TRBD1 (6 bases). V was shortened by 0 bases and J by 2 bases, with 13 bases between the two germline ends. CDR1 is SGHVS and CDR2 is FQNEAQ in the germline V gene. This CDR3 has 16 amino acids. The CDR3 spells CASSLASRDINTEAFF. Written as DNA, the CDR3 is TGTGCCAGCAGCTTAGCTAGCCGGGACATTAACACTGAAGCTTTCTTT. The variable domain in full, with the rest retrieved from reference TRBV7-8 and TRBJ1-1, is GAGVSQSPRYKVAKRGQDVALRCDPISGHVSLFWYQQALGQGPEFLTYFQNEAQLDKSGLPSDRFFAERPEGSVSTLKIQRTQQEDSAVYLCASSLASRDINTEAFFGQGTRLTVV.

The genes are TRBV28 and TRBJ2-2; 8 bases line up with TRBD1. J lost 0 bases, V lost 5 bases, and 2 bases had no gene match. Germline CDR1 is MDHEN and CDR2 is SYDVKM. The CDR3 runs 15 residues. CDR3 in DNA: TGTGCCAGCAGTCCGACAGGGGCGAACACCGGGGAGCTGTTTTTT. Translated: CASSPTGANTGELFF.

This rearrangement joins TRBV12-3 or TRBV12-4 to TRBJ2-3; 8 nucleotides align to TRBD1. The CDR3 spans 20 residues. With V trimmed by 4 bases and J by 0 bases, 18 bases remained unmatched. CDR3 sequence: CASSYLYNGQGGYSTDTQYF. Written as DNA, the CDR3 is TGTGCCAGCAGTTATTTATATAACGGACAGGGCGGGTACAGCACAGATACGCAGTATTTT.

There are many counts of this clonotype. The chain couples TRBV9 to TRBJ2-1; weak D call: TRBD2 (5 bases). The CDR3 sequence is 15 residues long. Trimming took off 2 bases at V and 9 bases at J, with 18 bases between the two ends. Germline V gene lookup returns CDR1 SGDLS and CDR2 YYNGEE. CDR3 coding DNA: TGTGCCAGCAGCGTGGAAGACTACCAAGTCGGTGAGCAGTTCTTC. It is translated as CASSVEDYQVGEQFF.

The CDR3 protein is CASSLSAPADTQYF. The CDR3 DNA is TGTGCCAGCAGTTTGTCCGCCCCCGCAGATACGCAGTATTTT. This chain links TRBV27 with TRBJ2-3; D gene ambiguous. The CDR3 is 14 amino acids. V shed 3 bases and J shed 4 bases, with 11 bases lying between them. Germline V gives CDR1 MNHEY, CDR2 SMNVEV (reference sequence).

This clonotype was counted only a few times. This chain joins TRBV13 and TRBJ2-7; 7 bases align to TRBD1. V lost 5 bases and J lost 2; bases outside the gene matches: 6. The CDR3 totals 14 residues. The germline V gene encodes CDR1 PRHDT and CDR2 FYEKMQ (reference sequence). CDR3 in amino acids: CASSPRDRTYEQYF. CDR3 DNA sequence: TGTGCCAGCAGCCCCCGGGACAGAACCTACGAGCAGTACTTC.